The T cell receptor (beta chain) under discussion was sequenced for a study of blood T cell repertoires in COVID-19. Study at large: Samples came from the United States, Italy and Spain, spanning acute and convalescent COVID-19. The cDNA or gDNA used as material had been derived from T cells, B-cell-depleted T cells, or PBMCs.

The CDR3 totals 15 residues. Trimming removed 4 bases from V and 4 bases from J, with 16 bases in between. Germline-derived CDR1 and CDR2 are LGHNA and YSLEER. The repertoire was sequenced with immunoSEQ multiplex PCR; TCRdb's copy has only in-frame clones and lacks some. The data hold 9,500 to 15,000 clones, with 70% to 85% observed a single time. Sequenced input: peripheral blood. This clonotype was sampled from a human donor in a cohort sampled during active COVID-19. The chain couples TRBV4-3 to TRBJ1-2, with D maybe TRBD1 (5 bases). The CDR3 region has the DNA TGCGCCAGCAGCCGGGATCCGGGGGTCCCCTATGGCTACACCTTC. Translating it yields CASSRDPGVPYGYTF.